The rows below give T cell receptor beta chains drawn from one sample of a study of cytomegalovirus exposure and HLA in healthy donors. The protocol was immunoSEQ multiplex PCR, while the TCRdb copy is restricted to in-frame clones and leaves out a portion. The sample has about 190,000 clones, about 69% seen once. Sequenced input: PBMCs. These receptor sequences come from a man under 40 in good health and CMV-seropositive. Each CDR3 is given with its conserved first and last residue. Fields, in order: J gene, D gene, V gene, CDR3 protein. D genes are given only for firm matches.

J: TRBJ1-5
D: TRBD1
V: TRBV7-9
CDR3: CASSALGTGDNQPQHF

J: TRBJ2-7
D: .
V: TRBV21-1
CDR3: CASSNRIAGGREQYF

J: TRBJ2-1
D: TRBD2
V: TRBV10-3
CDR3: CAIADPGKPGLAGGPRPNEQFF

J: TRBJ2-1
D: TRBD2
V: TRBV6-6
CDR3: CASRNRLALVNEQFF

J: TRBJ2-3
D: TRBD2
V: TRBV7-2
CDR3: CASSLRTSGRVDTQYF

J: TRBJ1-4
D: TRBD1
V: TRBV7-9
CDR3: CASSPIRDRNEKLFF

J: TRBJ2-5
D: TRBD2
V: TRBV29-1
CDR3: CSVLWALWAGSTGTSRETQYF

J: TRBJ1-4
D: .
V: TRBV4-1
CDR3: CASSQVLSATNEKLFF

J: .
D: TRBD2
V: TRBV9
CDR3: CASSVVPSGGAYEQYF

J: TRBJ2-1
D: TRBD2
V: TRBV4-2
CDR3: CASTGLAGDNEQFF

J: TRBJ1-3
D: .
V: TRBV7-9
CDR3: CASSFLGEATIYF

J: TRBJ2-6
D: .
V: TRBV5-1
CDR3: CASSLGQSSGANVLTF

J: TRBJ2-5
D: TRBD1
V: TRBV29-1
CDR3: CSGGQGAETQYF

J: TRBJ2-7
D: .
V: TRBV28
CDR3: CASSRRPMPEQYF

J: TRBJ1-5
D: TRBD1
V: TRBV19
CDR3: CASTSGQASNQPQHF

J: TRBJ2-1
D: .
V: TRBV10-3
CDR3: CANAGSSYNEQFF

J: TRBJ2-5
D: .
V: TRBV5-5
CDR3: CASRHVKETQYF

J: TRBJ1-2
D: .
V: TRBV30
CDR3: CAVTAAGQAYGYTF

J: TRBJ2-1
D: .
V: TRBV6-5
CDR3: CASSKHREYGSEQFF

J: TRBJ1-1
D: .
V: TRBV10-3
CDR3: CATRGSSRGAFF

J: TRBJ2-7
D: TRBD2
V: TRBV28
CDR3: CASSFSGSSYEQYF

J: TRBJ1-4
D: TRBD1
V: TRBV9
CDR3: CASSTGQAPNEKLFF

J: TRBJ1-1
D: .
V: TRBV7-9
CDR3: CASSYTNQRNTEAFF

J: TRBJ2-7
D: .
V: TRBV10-3
CDR3: CATPLGRVKYYEQYF